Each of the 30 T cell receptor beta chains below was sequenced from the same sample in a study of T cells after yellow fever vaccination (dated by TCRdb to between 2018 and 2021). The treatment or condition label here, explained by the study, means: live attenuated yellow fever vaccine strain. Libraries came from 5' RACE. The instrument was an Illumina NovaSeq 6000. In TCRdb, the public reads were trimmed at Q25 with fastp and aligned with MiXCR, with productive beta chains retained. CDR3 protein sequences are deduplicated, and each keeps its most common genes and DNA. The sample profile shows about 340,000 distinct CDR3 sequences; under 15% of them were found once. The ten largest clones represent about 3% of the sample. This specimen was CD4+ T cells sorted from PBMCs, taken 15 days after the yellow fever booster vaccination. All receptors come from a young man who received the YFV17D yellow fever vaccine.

CDR3 nucleotide sequence: TGCGCCAGCAGCCGGACCGTGGAGAACTATGGCTACACCTTC. It yields the protein CASSRTVENYGYTF. The chain links TRBV5-1 to TRBJ1-2; the D is unclear. Trimming pared 4 bases from V and 2 bases from J, leaving 12 bases between. Germline assignment: CDR1 SGHRS and CDR2 YFSETQ. CDR3 length: 14 amino acids.

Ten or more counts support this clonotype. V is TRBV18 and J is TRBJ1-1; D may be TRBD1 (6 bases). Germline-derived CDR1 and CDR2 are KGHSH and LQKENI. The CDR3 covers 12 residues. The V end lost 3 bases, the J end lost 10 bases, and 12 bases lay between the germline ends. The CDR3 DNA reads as TGTGCCAGCTCACCCCAGGGGTTCGCAGCTTTCTTT. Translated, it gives CASSPQGFAAFF.

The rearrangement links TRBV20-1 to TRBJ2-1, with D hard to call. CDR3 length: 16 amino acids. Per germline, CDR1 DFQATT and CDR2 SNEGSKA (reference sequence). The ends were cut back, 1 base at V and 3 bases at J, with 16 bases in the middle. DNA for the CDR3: TGCAGTGCTAGAGCCCCTCGGGTTGGGGTCTACAATGAGCAGTTCTTC. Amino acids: CSARAPRVGVYNEQFF.

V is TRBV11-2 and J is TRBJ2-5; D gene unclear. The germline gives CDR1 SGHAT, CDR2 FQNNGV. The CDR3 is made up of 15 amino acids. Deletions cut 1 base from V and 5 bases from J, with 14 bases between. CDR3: CASSLGYGIGETQYF. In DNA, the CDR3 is TGTGCCAGCAGCTTAGGGTATGGGATCGGGGAGACCCAGTACTTC.

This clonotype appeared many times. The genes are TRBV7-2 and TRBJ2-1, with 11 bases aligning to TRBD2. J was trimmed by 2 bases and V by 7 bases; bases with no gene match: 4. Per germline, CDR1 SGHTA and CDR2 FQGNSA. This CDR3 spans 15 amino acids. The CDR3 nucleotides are TGTGCCAGCAACCAACTAGCGGGGGCCTACAATGAGCAGTTCTTC. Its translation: CASNQLAGAYNEQFF.

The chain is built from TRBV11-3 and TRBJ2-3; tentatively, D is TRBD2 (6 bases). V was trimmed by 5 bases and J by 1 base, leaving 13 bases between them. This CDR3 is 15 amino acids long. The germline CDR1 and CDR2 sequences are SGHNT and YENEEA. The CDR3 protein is CASSPGDGGTDTQYF. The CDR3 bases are TGTGCCAGCAGCCCGGGGGATGGGGGCACAGATACGCAGTATTTT.

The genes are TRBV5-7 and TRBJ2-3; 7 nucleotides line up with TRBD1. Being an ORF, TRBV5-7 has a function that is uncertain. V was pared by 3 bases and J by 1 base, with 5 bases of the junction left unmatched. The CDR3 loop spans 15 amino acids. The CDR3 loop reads CASSSGQPGTDTQYF. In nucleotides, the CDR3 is TGTGCCAGCAGCTCGGGACAGCCGGGCACAGATACGCAGTATTTT.

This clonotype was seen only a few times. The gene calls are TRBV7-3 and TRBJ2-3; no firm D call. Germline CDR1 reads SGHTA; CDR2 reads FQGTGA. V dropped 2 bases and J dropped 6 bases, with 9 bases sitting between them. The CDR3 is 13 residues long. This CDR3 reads CASSLLVVDTQYF. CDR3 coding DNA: TGTGCCAGCAGCTTATTGGTAGTGGATACGCAGTATTTT.

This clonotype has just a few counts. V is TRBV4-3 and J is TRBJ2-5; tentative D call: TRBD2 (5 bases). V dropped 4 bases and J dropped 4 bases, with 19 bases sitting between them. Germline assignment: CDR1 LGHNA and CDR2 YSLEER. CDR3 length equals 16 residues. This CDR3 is CASSPGGLPGGETQYF. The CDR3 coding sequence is TGCGCCAGCAGCCCCGGAGGACTCCCGGGCGGAGAGACCCAGTACTTC.

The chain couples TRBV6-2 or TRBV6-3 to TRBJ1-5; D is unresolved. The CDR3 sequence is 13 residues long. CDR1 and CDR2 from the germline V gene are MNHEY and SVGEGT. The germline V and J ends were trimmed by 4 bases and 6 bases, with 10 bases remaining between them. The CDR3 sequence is CASSSIPSQPQHF. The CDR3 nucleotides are TGTGCCAGCAGTTCCATTCCCAGTCAGCCCCAGCATTTT.

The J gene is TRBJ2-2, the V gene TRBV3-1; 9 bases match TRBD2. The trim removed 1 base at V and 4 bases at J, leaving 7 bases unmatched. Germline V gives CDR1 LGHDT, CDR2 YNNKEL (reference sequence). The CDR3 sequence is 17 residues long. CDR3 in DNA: TGTGCCAGCAGCCAAGGGAAGACTAGCGGAGTCACCGGGGAGCTGTTTTTT. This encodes CASSQGKTSGVTGELFF.

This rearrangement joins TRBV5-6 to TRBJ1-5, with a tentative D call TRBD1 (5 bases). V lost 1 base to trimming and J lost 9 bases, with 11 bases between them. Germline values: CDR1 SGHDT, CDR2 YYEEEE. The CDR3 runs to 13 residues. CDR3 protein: CASSLRTHWPQHF. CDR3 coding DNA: TGTGCCAGCAGCTTGCGGACACACTGGCCCCAGCATTTT.

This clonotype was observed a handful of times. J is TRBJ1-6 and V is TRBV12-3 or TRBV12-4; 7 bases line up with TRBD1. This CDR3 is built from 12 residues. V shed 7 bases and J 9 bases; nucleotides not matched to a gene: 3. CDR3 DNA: TGTGCCAGCAAATACAGGGGTTCACCCCTCCACTTT. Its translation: CASKYRGSPLHF.

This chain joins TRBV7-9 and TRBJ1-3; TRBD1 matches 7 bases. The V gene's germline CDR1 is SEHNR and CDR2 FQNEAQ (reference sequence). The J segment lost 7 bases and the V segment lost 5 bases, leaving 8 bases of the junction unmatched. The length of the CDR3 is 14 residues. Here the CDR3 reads CASSRDSQGNTIYF. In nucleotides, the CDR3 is TGTGCCAGCAGCCGGGACAGCCAGGGGAACACCATATATTTT.

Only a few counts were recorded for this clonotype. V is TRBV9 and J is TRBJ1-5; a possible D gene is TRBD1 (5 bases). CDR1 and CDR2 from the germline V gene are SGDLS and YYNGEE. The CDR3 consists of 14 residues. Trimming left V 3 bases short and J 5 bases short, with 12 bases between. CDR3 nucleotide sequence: TGTGCCAGCAGCGGGGACGGCAGTTATCAGCCCCAGCATTTT. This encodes CASSGDGSYQPQHF.

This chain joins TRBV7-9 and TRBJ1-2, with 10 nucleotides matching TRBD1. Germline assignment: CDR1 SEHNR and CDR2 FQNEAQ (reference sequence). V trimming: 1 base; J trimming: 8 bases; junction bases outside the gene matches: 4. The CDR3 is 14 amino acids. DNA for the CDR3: TGTGCCAGCAGCTTAGAGGGACAGGGGAGAGGCTACACCTTC. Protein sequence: CASSLEGQGRGYTF.

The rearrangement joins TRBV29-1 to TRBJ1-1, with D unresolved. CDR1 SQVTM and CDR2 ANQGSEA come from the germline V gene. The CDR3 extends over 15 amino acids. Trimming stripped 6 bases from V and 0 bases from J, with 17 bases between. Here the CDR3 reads CSVGTDYRVNTEAFF. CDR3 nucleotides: TGCAGCGTCGGTACCGATTATAGGGTGAACACTGAAGCTTTCTTT.

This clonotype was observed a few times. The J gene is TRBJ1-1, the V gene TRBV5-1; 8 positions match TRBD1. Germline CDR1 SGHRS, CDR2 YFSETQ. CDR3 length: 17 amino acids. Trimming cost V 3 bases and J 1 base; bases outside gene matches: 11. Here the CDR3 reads CASSSQGAQGANTEAFF. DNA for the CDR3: TGCGCCAGCAGCTCGCAGGGGGCCCAAGGGGCGAACACTGAAGCTTTCTTT.

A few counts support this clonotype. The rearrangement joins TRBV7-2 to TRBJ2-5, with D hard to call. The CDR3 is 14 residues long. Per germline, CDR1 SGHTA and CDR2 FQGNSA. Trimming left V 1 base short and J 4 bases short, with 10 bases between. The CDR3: CASSLGYISETQYF. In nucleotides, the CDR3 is TGTGCCAGCAGCTTAGGCTACATCTCAGAGACCCAGTACTTC.

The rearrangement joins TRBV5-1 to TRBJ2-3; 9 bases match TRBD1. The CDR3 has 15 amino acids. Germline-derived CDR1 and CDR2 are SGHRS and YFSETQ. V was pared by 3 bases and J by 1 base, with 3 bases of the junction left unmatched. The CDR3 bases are TGCGCCAGCAGCTCAGGGGACAGGGGCACAGATACGCAGTATTTT. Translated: CASSSGDRGTDTQYF.

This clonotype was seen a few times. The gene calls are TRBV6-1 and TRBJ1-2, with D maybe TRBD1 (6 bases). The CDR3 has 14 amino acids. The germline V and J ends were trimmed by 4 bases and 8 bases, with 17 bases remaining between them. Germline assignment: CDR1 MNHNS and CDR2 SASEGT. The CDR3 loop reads CASSVARGADGYTF. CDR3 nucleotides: TGTGCCAGCAGTGTGGCACGGGGGGCAGACGGCTACACCTTC.

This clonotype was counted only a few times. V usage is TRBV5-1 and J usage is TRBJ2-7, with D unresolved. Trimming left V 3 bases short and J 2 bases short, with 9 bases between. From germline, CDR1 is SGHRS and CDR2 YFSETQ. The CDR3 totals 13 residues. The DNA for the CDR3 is TGCGCCAGCAGCTATGACGGTGCCTACGAGCAGTACTTC. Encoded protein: CASSYDGAYEQYF. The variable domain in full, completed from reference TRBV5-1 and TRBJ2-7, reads KAGVTQTPRYLIKTRGQQVTLSCSPISGHRSVSWYQQTPGQGLQFLFEYFSETQRNKGNFPGRFSGRQFSNSRSEMNVSTLELGDSALYLCASSYDGAYEQYFGPGTRLTVT.

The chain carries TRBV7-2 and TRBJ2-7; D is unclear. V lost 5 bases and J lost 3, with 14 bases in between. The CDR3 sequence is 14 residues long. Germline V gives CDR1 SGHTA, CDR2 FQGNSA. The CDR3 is CASSLDRLRYEQYF. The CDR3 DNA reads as TGTGCCAGCAGCCTTGACCGGTTGCGCTACGAGCAGTACTTC.

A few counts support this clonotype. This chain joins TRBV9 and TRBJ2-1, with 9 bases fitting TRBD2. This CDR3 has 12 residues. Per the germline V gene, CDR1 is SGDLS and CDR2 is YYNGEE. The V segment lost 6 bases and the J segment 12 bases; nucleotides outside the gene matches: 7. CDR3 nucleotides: TGTGCCAGCACGGATAGCGGGGGTTGGCAGTTCTTC. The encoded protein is CASTDSGGWQFF.

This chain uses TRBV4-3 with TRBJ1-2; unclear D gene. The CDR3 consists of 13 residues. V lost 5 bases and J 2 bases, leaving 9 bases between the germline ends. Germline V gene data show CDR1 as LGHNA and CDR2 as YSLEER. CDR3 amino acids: CASSSQSNYGYTF. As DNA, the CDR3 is TGCGCCAGCAGCTCCCAGTCGAACTATGGCTACACCTTC.

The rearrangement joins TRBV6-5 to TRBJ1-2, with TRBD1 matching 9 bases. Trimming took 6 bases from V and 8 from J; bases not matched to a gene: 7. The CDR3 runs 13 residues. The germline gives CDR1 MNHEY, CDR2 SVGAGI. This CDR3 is CASRQQGAEGYTF. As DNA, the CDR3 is TGTGCCAGCAGGCAACAGGGGGCGGAGGGCTACACCTTC.

The CDR3 sequence: CASSQERAGGNSPLHF. DNA of the CDR3: TGTGCCAGCAGCCAAGAGAGGGCAGGCGGTAATTCACCCCTCCACTTT. This chain connects TRBV4-2 to TRBJ1-6; D ambiguous. Germline V gene lookup returns CDR1 LGHNA and CDR2 YNFKEQ. The germline V and J ends were trimmed by 0 bases and 6 bases, with 12 bases remaining between them. The CDR3 length is 16 residues.

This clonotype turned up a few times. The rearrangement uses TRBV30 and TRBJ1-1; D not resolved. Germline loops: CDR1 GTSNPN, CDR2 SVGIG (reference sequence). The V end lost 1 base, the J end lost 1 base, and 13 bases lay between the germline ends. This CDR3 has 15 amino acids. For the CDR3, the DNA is TGTGCCTGGAGTGAGCTCGGGTTCTCGAACACTGAAGCTTTCTTT. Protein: CAWSELGFSNTEAFF. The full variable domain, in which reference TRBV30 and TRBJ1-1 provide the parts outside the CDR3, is SQTIHQWPATLVQPVGSPLSLECTVEGTSNPNLYWYRQAAGRGLQLLFYSVGIGQISSEVPQNLSASRPQDRQFILSSKKLLLSDSGFYLCAWSELGFSNTEAFFGQGTRLTVV.

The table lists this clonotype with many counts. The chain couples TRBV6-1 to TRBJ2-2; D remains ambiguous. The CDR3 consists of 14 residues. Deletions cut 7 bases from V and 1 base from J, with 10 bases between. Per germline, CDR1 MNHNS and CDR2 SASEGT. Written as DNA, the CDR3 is TGTGCCAGCACCAGCGCCTGGAACACCGGGGAGCTGTTTTTT. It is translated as CASTSAWNTGELFF.

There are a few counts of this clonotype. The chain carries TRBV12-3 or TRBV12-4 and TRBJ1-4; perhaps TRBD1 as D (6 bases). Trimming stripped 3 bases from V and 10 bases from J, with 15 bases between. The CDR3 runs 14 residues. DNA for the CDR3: TGTGCCAGCAGTTTCCAGGGGCAGAGGGGAAAACTGTTTTTT. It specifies CASSFQGQRGKLFF.